A selection of T cell receptor beta chains follows, all from one sample in a study of cytomegalovirus exposure and HLA in healthy donors. The method was immunoSEQ multiplex PCR; TCRdb's version includes in-frame clones alone and lacks a portion of them. The table lists about 60,000 clones, about 84% of them singletons, with around 6% in the top ten. The source material was PBMCs. These receptors all stem from a male donor in good health and CMV-seronegative. Each CDR3 is given with its conserved first and last residue. A D gene is named only where the DNA matches it firmly. Clone size appears in some rows only: once, few, many, or a class for an expanded clone.

d_gene	v_gene	j_gene	len	abundance	CDR3aa	CDR3nt
.	TRBV9	TRBJ1-4	13	.	CASNGGSNEKLFF	TGTGCCAGCAACGGGGGGTCTAATGAAAAACTGTTTTTT
TRBD2	TRBV7-2	TRBJ2-7	15	.	CASSRSGGAPYEQYF	TGTGCCAGCAGCCGGAGCGGGGGGGCCCCCTACGAGCAGTACTTC
.	TRBV19	TRBJ2-5	15	.	CASSAGPPSQETQYF	TGTGCCAGTAGTGCCGGTCCTCCATCCCAAGAGACCCAGTACTTC
.	TRBV18	TRBJ1-2	14	.	CASSPPPRGDGYTF	TGTGCCAGCTCACCACCCCCCAGGGGTGACGGCTACACCTTC
TRBD1	TRBV29-1	TRBJ1-5	13	.	CSVGQGDNQPQHF	TGCAGCGTCGGACAGGGGGACAATCAGCCCCAGCATTTT
.	TRBV19	TRBJ2-3	13	once	CASSTGITDTQYF	TGTGCCAGTAGTACGGGGATCACAGATACGCAGTATTTT
.	TRBV11-2	TRBJ2-7	14	once	CASSDQDGIYEQYF	TGTGCCAGCAGCGACCAGGACGGGATCTACGAGCAGTACTTC
.	TRBV30	TRBJ2-7	15	.	CAWSVRRLVGYEQYF	TGTGCCTGGAGTGTACGGAGACTAGTGGGGTACGAGCAGTACTTC
.	TRBV19	TRBJ1-2	15	.	CASGVKQAVDYGYTF	TGTGCCAGCGGAGTTAAACAGGCAGTCGACTATGGCTACACCTTC
.	TRBV7-3	TRBJ2-5	14	.	CASSLMGTSETQYF	TGTGCCAGCAGCTTAATGGGCACTTCAGAGACCCAGTACTTC
TRBD2	TRBV5-6	TRBJ2-5	15	.	CASTGTSGGWETQYF	TGTGCCAGCACCGGGACTAGCGGGGGTTGGGAGACCCAGTACTTC
.	TRBV6-5	TRBJ1-2	15	.	CASTWGTSPWYGYTF	TGTGCCAGCACCTGGGGGACTTCCCCCTGGTATGGCTACACCTTC
TRBD2	TRBV14	TRBJ2-5	17	.	CASSEGLTSGGQETQYF	TGTGCCAGCAGCGAAGGATTGACTAGCGGCGGCCAAGAGACCCAGTACTTC
.	TRBV6-6	TRBJ2-6	16	.	CASTQGPGSGANVLTF	TGTGCCAGCACACAGGGACCGGGCTCTGGGGCCAACGTCCTGACTTTC
.	TRBV28	TRBJ1-5	15	.	CASSLMAGTNQPQHF	TGTGCCAGCAGTTTAATGGCAGGGACAAATCAGCCCCAGCATTTT
TRBD1	TRBV4-3	TRBJ2-1	15	.	CASSQGKGALNEQFF	TGCGCCAGCAGCCAAGGAAAGGGGGCGCTTAATGAGCAGTTCTTC
.	TRBV11-2	TRBJ1-4	14	once	CASSRQGMGEKLFF	TGTGCCAGCAGCCGTCAGGGGATGGGCGAAAAACTGTTTTTT
TRBD1	TRBV6-1	TRBJ1-1	14	.	CASSPGTGGTEAFF	TGTGCCAGCAGCCCCGGGACAGGGGGCACTGAAGCTTTCTTT
TRBD1	TRBV7-7	TRBJ2-5	13	.	CASSWTGGETQYF	TGTGCCAGCAGCTGGACAGGGGGAGAGACCCAGTACTTC
TRBD1	TRBV7-6	TRBJ1-1	14	.	CASSPQTGRTEAFF	TGTGCCAGCAGCCCCCAGACAGGGCGCACTGAAGCTTTCTTT
TRBD2	TRBV7-6	TRBJ2-1	15	.	CASSPFGERGDEQFF	TGTGCCAGCAGCCCGTTCGGGGAGCGGGGGGATGAGCAGTTCTTC
TRBD1	TRBV4-2	TRBJ1-2	16	.	CASSQDHRQGFYGYTF	TGTGCCAGCAGCCAAGATCACCGACAGGGGTTCTATGGCTACACCTTC
TRBD1	TRBV5-1	TRBJ2-5	15	.	CASSSQTGGLETQYF	TGCGCCAGCAGCTCACAAACAGGGGGCCTGGAGACCCAGTACTTC
.	TRBV7-7	TRBJ2-7	13	.	CASSLGPVYEQYF	TGTGCCAGCAGCTTAGGCCCGGTCTACGAGCAGTACTTC
.	TRBV25-1	TRBJ1-1	12	few	CASSTGRAEAFF	TGTGCCAGCAGTACAGGGAGGGCTGAAGCTTTCTTT
.	TRBV6-1	TRBJ1-3	14	.	CASSENLGTNTIYF	TGTGCCAGCAGTGAAAATCTAGGTACGAACACCATATATTTT
TRBD1	TRBV27	TRBJ1-4	14	.	CASSLGQVNEKLFF	TGTGCCAGCAGTTTAGGACAGGTGAATGAAAAACTGTTTTTT
TRBD1	TRBV7-2	TRBJ1-6	13	.	CASNGQGRTPLHF	TGTGCCAGCAACGGACAGGGGAGGACACCCCTCCACTTT
TRBD1	TRBV5-1	TRBJ1-3	17	.	CASSLEGTEFSGNTIYF	TGCGCCAGCAGCTTGGAAGGGACAGAGTTCTCTGGAAACACCATATATTTT
.	TRBV30	TRBJ1-2	13	.	CAWSIRLNYGYTF	TGTGCCTGGAGTATCCGACTTAACTATGGCTACACCTTC
TRBD2	TRBV7-9	TRBJ2-3	16	few	CASSLATSGSTDTQYF	TGTGCCAGCAGCTTAGCGACTAGCGGGAGCACAGATACGCAGTATTTT
TRBD1	TRBV6-6	TRBJ1-6	15	.	CASSYQRDRDSPLHF	TGTGCCAGCAGTTACCAGAGGGACAGGGACTCACCCCTCCACTTT
.	TRBV30	TRBJ1-6	16	.	CAWSDARSSYNSPLHF	TGTGCCTGGAGTGATGCCAGAAGCTCCTATAATTCACCCCTCCACTTT
TRBD1	TRBV6-5	TRBJ2-4	15	.	CASSSQGAGRHIQYF	TGTGCCAGCAGTTCGCAGGGGGCGGGTAGGCACATTCAGTACTTC
.	TRBV5-1	TRBJ1-4	16	.	CASSLARFGQEEKLFF	TGCGCCAGCAGCTTGGCTCGCTTTGGGCAGGAAGAAAAACTGTTTTTT
.	TRBV4-1	TRBJ1-1	16	.	CASSQEPQAGITEAFF	TGCGCCAGCAGCCAAGAACCCCAAGCAGGGATCACTGAAGCTTTCTTT
.	TRBV6-1	TRBJ1-5	14	.	CASTGGQYNQPQHF	TGTGCCAGCACAGGAGGACAGTACAATCAGCCCCAGCATTTT
TRBD1	TRBV7-2	TRBJ2-7	15	.	CASSFSGQGFDEQYF	TGTGCCAGCAGCTTCTCGGGACAGGGGTTCGACGAGCAGTACTTC
.	TRBV19	TRBJ1-2	14	.	CASSPRGEHYGYTF	TGTGCCAGTAGCCCCCGTGGGGAGCACTATGGCTACACCTTC
.	TRBV19	TRBJ2-1	15	.	CASSIDWGVKDEQFF	TGTGCCAGTAGTATAGACTGGGGAGTTAAGGATGAGCAGTTCTTC
.	TRBV27	TRBJ1-5	14	.	CASRGQGGNQPQHF	TGTGCCAGCAGGGGCCAGGGAGGAAATCAGCCCCAGCATTTT
.	TRBV7-3	TRBJ2-3	15	.	CASSWGRGGQDTQYF	TGTGCCAGCAGCTGGGGGAGGGGGGGGCAAGATACGCAGTATTTT